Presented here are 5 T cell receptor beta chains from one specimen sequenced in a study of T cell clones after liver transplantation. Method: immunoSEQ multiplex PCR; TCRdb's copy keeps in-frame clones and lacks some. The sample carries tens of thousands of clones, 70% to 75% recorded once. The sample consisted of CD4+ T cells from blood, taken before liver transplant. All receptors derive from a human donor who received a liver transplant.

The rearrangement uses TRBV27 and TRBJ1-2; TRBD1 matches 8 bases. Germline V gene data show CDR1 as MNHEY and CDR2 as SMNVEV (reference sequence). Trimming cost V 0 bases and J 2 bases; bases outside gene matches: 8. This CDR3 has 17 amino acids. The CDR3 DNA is TGTGCCAGCAGTTTATCGCCACAGGGGGGGAGGAACTATGGCTACACCTTC. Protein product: CASSLSPQGGRNYGYTF.

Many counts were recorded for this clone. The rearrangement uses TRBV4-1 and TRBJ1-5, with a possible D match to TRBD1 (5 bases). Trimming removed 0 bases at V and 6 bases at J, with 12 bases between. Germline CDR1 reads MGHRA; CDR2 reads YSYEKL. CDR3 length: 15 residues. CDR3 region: CASSQEGREAQPQHF. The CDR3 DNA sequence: TGCGCCAGCAGCCAAGAAGGCAGGGAAGCTCAGCCCCAGCATTTT.

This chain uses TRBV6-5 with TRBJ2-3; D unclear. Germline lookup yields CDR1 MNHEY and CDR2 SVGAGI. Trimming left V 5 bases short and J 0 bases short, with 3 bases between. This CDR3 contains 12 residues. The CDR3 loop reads CASSPSTDTQYF. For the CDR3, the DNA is TGTGCCAGCAGTCCTAGCACAGATACGCAGTATTTT.

The CDR3: CASTVQGKSFF. DNA of the CDR3: TGTGCCAGCACTGTCCAGGGCAAGTCTTTCTTT. The chain employs TRBV28 and TRBJ1-1; D perhaps matches TRBD1 (5 bases). Between the trimmed V and J ends, which lost 7 bases and 12 bases, there was a span of 15 bases. CDR1 and CDR2 (germline): MDHEN, SYDVKM. The CDR3 contains 11 residues.

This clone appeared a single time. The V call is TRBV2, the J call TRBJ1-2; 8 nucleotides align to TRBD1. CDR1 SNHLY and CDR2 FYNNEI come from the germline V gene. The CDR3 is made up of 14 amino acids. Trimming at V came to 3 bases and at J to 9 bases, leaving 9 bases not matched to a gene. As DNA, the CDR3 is TGTGCCAGCAGTGACAGGGGGCGAATCCAGAGCTACACCTTC. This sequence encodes CASSDRGRIQSYTF.